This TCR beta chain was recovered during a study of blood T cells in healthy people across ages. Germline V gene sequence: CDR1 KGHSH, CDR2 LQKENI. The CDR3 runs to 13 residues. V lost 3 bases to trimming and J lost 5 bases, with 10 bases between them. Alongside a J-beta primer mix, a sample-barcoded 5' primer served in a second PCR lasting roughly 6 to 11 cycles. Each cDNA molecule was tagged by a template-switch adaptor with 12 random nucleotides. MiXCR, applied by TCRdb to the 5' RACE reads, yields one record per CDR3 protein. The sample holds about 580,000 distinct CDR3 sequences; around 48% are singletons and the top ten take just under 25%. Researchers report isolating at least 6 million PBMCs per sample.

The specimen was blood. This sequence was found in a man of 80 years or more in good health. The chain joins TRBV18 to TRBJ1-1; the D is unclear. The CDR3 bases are TGTGCCAGCTCACCGGAGACGGCGACTGAAGCTTTCTTT. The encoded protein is CASSPETATEAFF.